The 3 T cell receptor beta chains below were found in one sample sequenced in a study of tumor-infiltrating lymphocytes in primary liver carcinoma. TCR beta cDNA was reverse-transcribed from 450 to 500 ng of total RNA. The reaction used a constant-region primer and ProtoScript II reverse transcriptase. Three nested multiplex PCR rounds, a slightly modified ARM-PCR method, built the TCR beta libraries. The study ran its first two PCR rounds for approximately 10 cycles each, using TRBV1-TRBV30 forward primers and a C-beta reverse primer. From the multiplex PCR reads, TCRdb called clonotypes with MiXCR, one entry per CDR3 protein. The sample lists 90,000 to 150,000 distinct CDR3 sequences; roughly 75% were seen once. Joint extraction of RNA and DNA used about 17-31 mg of bulk tissue that was unsorted. Sequencing was performed on tumor-adjacent normal liver tissue. The receptor set was obtained from a woman between 55 and 75 years old with primary liver carcinoma and hepatitis B virus infection.

As concerns this clonotype: An end of the junction does not agree with germline; a read error may underlie this. The rearrangement links TRBV4-2 to TRBJ2-7; TRBD2 matches 10 bases. Looked up from germline, CDR1 is LGHNA and CDR2 is YNFKEQ. This CDR3 has 14 amino acids. As DNA, the CDR3 is TGTGCCAGCAGCCATAGCGGGAGGTCCTACAAGCAATACTTC. Protein sequence: CASSHSGRSYKQYF.

Remarks on this clonotype: One end of the junction does not line up with germline, which may come from a read error. The DNA of the CDR3 is TGTGCCTGGAGTCTACCCTCGAGCCGATCAAATACGCACTATTTT. It is translated as CAWSLPSSRSNTHYF. The genes are TRBV30 and TRBJ2-3; D gene unclear. Germline CDR1 reads GTSNPN; CDR2 reads SVGIG (reference sequence). The CDR3 is made up of 15 amino acids.

Comment on this clonotype: One base away lies a much larger clone, so this may be a sequencing read error. The chain carries TRBV10-2 and TRBJ1-2, with 10 positions matching TRBD1. The germline V gene has CDR1 WSHSY and CDR2 SAAADI. With V trimmed by 10 bases and J by 8 bases, 10 bases remained unmatched. CDR3 length: 13 residues. CDR3 DNA sequence: TGCGCCAACACTACGGGACAGGGGCGCGGCTACACCTTC. This encodes CANTTGQGRGYTF.